This T cell receptor (beta chain) is from a study of T-cell reconstitution after alpha-beta-depleted transplantation in children. Study-level points and caveats: Most T-cell counts and diversity one year after the transplant came from T cells that were newly produced. Several patients had high TCRbeta diversity at day 60; it came from surviving recipient T cells and thymic progenitors. Several hundred graft clones that had expanded were reportedly the source of alpha-beta T cells about two months after transplant.

Concerning this clonotype itself: Its antigen is unidentified.

The V segment lost 6 bases and the J segment 1 base; nucleotides outside the gene matches: 6. The CDR3 is 14 residues long. In germline, CDR1 is DFQATT, CDR2 SNEGSKA (reference sequence). Preparation of the TCRbeta library was carried out with unique molecular identifiers. TCRdb re-analysed the PCR reads in MiXCR, keeping a single row per CDR3 protein. The sample consists of about 200,000 distinct CDR3 sequences, 6.6% of them appearing once. The specimen was PBMCs, collected before TCRalphabeta/CD19-depleted stem cell transplant. The rearrangement uses TRBV20-1 and TRBJ2-7; 10 nucleotides align to TRBD2. The receptor was derived from a boy aged 2 to 10 with acute lymphoblastic leukemia, due to receive a stem cell transplant. CDR3 sequence reads: CSAAGTSVSYEQYF. CDR3 in DNA: TGCAGTGCAGCCGGGACTAGCGTTTCCTACGAGCAGTACTTC.